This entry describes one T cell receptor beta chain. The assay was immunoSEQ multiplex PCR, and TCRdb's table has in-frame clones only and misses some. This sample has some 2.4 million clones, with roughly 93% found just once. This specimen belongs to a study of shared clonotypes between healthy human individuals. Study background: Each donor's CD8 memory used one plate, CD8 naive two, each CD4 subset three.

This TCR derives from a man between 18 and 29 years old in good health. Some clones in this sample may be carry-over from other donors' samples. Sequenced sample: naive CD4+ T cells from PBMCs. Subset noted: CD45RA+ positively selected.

CDR3 sequence reads: CASRSEPTGGRHTF. The CDR3 DNA reads TGTGCAAGTCGCTCAGAGCCGACGGGAGGCCGGCACACCTTC. The chain combines TRBV12-2 with TRBJ1-2. TRBV12-2 is listed as a pseudogene. The CDR3 is 14 residues long.